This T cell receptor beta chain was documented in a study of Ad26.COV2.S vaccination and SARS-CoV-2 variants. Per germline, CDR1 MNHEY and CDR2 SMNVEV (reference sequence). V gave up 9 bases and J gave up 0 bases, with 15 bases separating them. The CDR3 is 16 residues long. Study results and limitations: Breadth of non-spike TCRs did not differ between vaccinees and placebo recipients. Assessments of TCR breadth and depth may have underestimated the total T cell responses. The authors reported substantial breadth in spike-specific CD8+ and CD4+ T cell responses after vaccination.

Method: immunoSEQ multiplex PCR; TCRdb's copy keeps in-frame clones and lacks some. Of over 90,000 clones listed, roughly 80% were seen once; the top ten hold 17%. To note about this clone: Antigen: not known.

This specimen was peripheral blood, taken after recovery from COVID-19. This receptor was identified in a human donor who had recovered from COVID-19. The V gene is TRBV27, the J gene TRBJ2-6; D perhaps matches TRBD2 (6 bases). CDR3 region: CASRAGYYSGANVLTF. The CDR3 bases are TGTGCCAGTCGGGCGGGGTATTACTCTGGGGCCAACGTCCTGACTTTC.